This entry lists 25 T cell receptor beta chains sequenced from one sample in a study of vaccination effects on CD4 cells after COVID-19. Sequencing used immunoSEQ multiplex PCR; TCRdb keeps in-frame clones, though not all of them. This sample has tens of thousands of clones; around 74% occur once, and the top ten carry 8.5% to 10%. Cells that had been cultured for 10 days were the source of isolated CD4+ T cells. For these TCRs, the target antigens are not known. Source: CD4+ T cells from PBMCs cultured without peptide, taken before COVID-19 vaccination. These receptors all come from a human donor who had a prior SARS-CoV-2 infection.

This clone was found once. This sequence joins TRBV11-2 and TRBJ2-7, with 7 bases matching TRBD2. CDR1 and CDR2 (germline): SGHAT, FQNNGV. CDR3 length equals 15 residues. J lost 3 bases, V lost 1 base, and 6 bases had no gene match. The chain's CDR3 is CASSLVRGSSYEQYF. In nucleotides, the CDR3 is TGTGCCAGCAGCTTAGTGCGGGGGTCGAGCTACGAGCAGTACTTC.

The chain employs TRBV6-5 and TRBJ2-3; weak D call: TRBD2 (5 bases). Germline CDR1 is MNHEY and CDR2 is SVGAGI. This CDR3 has 12 amino acids. V shed 2 bases and J shed 5 bases, with 5 bases lying between them. The DNA of the CDR3 is TGTGCCAGCAGTTACGCGGGAGATACGCAGTATTTT. As protein: CASSYAGDTQYF.

The chain couples TRBV15 to TRBJ2-5; 7 bases are shared with TRBD2. Germline CDR1 LNHNV, CDR2 YYDKDF (reference sequence). The CDR3 is 15 residues long. The junction had 5 bases not matched to a gene; V was cut back by 1 base and J by 3 bases. CDR3 sequence reads: CATSRGISGEETQYF. In nucleotides, the CDR3 is TGTGCCACCAGCAGAGGGATCAGCGGGGAAGAGACCCAGTACTTC.

The rearrangement links TRBV6-5 to TRBJ1-1; TRBD1 agrees at 7 bases. The germline V gene encodes CDR1 MNHEY and CDR2 SVGAGI. The V segment lost 2 bases and the J segment 3 bases; nucleotides outside the gene matches: 6. The CDR3 extends over 15 amino acids. CDR3 sequence reads: CASSYQHRGYTEAFF. CDR3 bases: TGTGCCAGCAGTTACCAGCACAGGGGTTACACTGAAGCTTTCTTT.

This clone was found a few times. DNA for the CDR3: TGCGCCAGCAGTGAGGCGGGGGGGGAGCAGTACTTC. It yields the protein CASSEAGGEQYF. The chain links TRBV10-1 to TRBJ2-7; 9 positions match TRBD2. The CDR3 loop spans 12 amino acids. Germline CDR1 reads WNHNN; CDR2 reads SYGVQD (reference sequence). V lost 2 bases to trimming and J lost 7 bases; unmatched junction nucleotides: 0.

CDR3 in DNA: TGTGCCAGCAGCTCTAGATCGACAGGGGTCCACAATGAGCAGTTCTTC. Residues: CASSSRSTGVHNEQFF. The V and J genes are TRBV11-3 and TRBJ2-1; TRBD1 aligns across 8 bases. The CDR3 runs 16 residues. Germline loops: CDR1 SGHNT, CDR2 YENEEA. J lost 5 bases, V lost 4 bases, and 10 bases had no gene match.

For the CDR3, the DNA is TGTGCCAGCAGCCGCCAACAGGGGTTGAACACTGAAGCTTTCTTT. Translation: CASSRQQGLNTEAFF. V and J are TRBV4-2 and TRBJ1-1, with 7 bases fitting TRBD1. Losses at the gene ends were 4 bases for V and 0 bases for J; bases not matched to a gene: 5. The germline V gene has CDR1 LGHNA and CDR2 YNFKEQ. The CDR3 is 15 amino acids.

The genes are TRBV19 and TRBJ2-2; weak D call: TRBD1 (6 bases). The CDR3 runs to 15 residues. Germline loops: CDR1 LNHDA, CDR2 SQIVND (reference sequence). The V end lost 4 bases, the J end lost 2 bases, and 11 bases lay between the germline ends. Written as DNA, the CDR3 is TGTGCCAGTAGTAGTGGACAGACAAACACCGGGGAGCTGTTTTTT. Residues: CASSSGQTNTGELFF.

This clone was seen only a few times. The J gene is TRBJ2-7, the V gene TRBV6-1; D gene unclear. The V gene lost 0 bases and the J gene lost 5 bases, with 11 bases spanning the gap. The CDR3 loop spans 14 amino acids. Germline V lookup: CDR1 MNHNS, CDR2 SASEGT. This CDR3 reads CASSEARVRDEQYF. In DNA, the CDR3 is TGTGCCAGCAGTGAAGCTCGAGTTAGGGACGAGCAGTACTTC.

The chain employs TRBV7-2 and TRBJ1-6; D might be TRBD1 (6 bases). Deletions cut 4 bases from V and 0 bases from J, with 13 bases between. This CDR3 has 17 amino acids. Looked up from germline, CDR1 is SGHTA and CDR2 is FQGNSA. The CDR3 loop is CASSSLTDSSYNSPLHF. CDR3 sequence (DNA): TGTGCCAGCAGCTCCTTAACGGACAGCTCCTATAATTCACCCCTCCACTTT.

V is TRBV6-2 or TRBV6-3 and J is TRBJ2-3, with 7 bases identical to TRBD2. Germline V gene sequence: CDR1 MNHEY, CDR2 SVGEGT. The junction had 14 bases not matched to a gene; V was cut back by 6 bases and J by 5 bases. The CDR3 is 16 residues long. The CDR3 loop reads CASSNRLAGILDTQYF. DNA for the CDR3: TGTGCCAGCAGCAACCGACTAGCTGGGATTCTAGATACGCAGTATTTT.

The J gene is TRBJ2-1, the V gene TRBV27; D could derive from TRBD1 or TRBD2 (5 bases each). The CDR3 is 16 residues long. The V end lost 0 bases, the J end lost 5 bases, and 14 bases lay between the germline ends. CDR1 MNHEY and CDR2 SMNVEV come from the germline V gene (reference sequence). The CDR3 sequence is CASSLSFKWGNNEQFF. CDR3 bases: TGTGCCAGCAGTTTATCGTTTAAGTGGGGGAACAATGAGCAGTTCTTC.

The chain uses TRBV4-2 and TRBJ2-4; D is unresolved. V dropped 4 bases and J dropped 0 bases, with 10 bases sitting between them. CDR3 length: 15 amino acids. CDR1 and CDR2 from the germline V gene are LGHNA and YNFKEQ. Here the CDR3 DNA reads TGTGCCAGCAGCCGCTCCGAAGCAGCCAAAAACATTCAGTACTTC. As protein: CASSRSEAAKNIQYF.

The chain couples TRBV3-1 (or the pseudogene TRBV3-2) to TRBJ2-7; 12 nucleotides match TRBD2. Germline V CDR1 and CDR2: LGHDT, YNNKEL (reference sequence). The CDR3 sequence is 21 residues long. J was trimmed by 3 bases and V by 2 bases; bases with no gene match: 20. The CDR3 sequence: CASSQLQGETTSGGIFYEQYF. CDR3 in DNA: TGTGCCAGCAGCCAACTACAGGGCGAAACCACTAGCGGGGGGATATTCTACGAGCAGTACTTC.

The chain links TRBV9 to TRBJ2-1, with D tentatively TRBD1 (6 bases). The CDR3 has 15 amino acids. From germline, CDR1 is SGDLS and CDR2 YYNGEE. V lost 1 base, J lost 9 bases, and 17 bases lay in between. CDR3 residues: CASSVISAQGGEQFF. CDR3 nucleotides: TGTGCCAGCAGCGTAATATCGGCCCAAGGGGGTGAGCAGTTCTTC. Combining the CDR3 with reference TRBV9 and TRBJ2-1 gives the whole variable domain DSGVTQTPKHLITATGQRVTLRCSPRSGDLSVYWYQQSLDQGLQFLIQYYNGEERAKGNILERFSAQQFPDLHSELNLSSLELGDSALYFCASSVISAQGGEQFFGPGTRLTVL.

A few counts support this clone. The CDR3 loop is CASSKEWANYGYTF. The CDR3 DNA is TGTGCCAGCAGCAAGGAGTGGGCTAACTATGGCTACACCTTC. The J gene is TRBJ1-2, the V gene TRBV27; the D is unclear. Trimming stripped 6 bases from V and 0 bases from J, with 11 bases between. Per the germline V gene, CDR1 is MNHEY and CDR2 is SMNVEV (reference sequence). This CDR3 has 14 amino acids.

The chain recombines TRBV4-2 with TRBJ1-2; D call uncertain. This CDR3 contains 15 residues. Trimming removed 2 bases from V and 7 bases from J, with 17 bases in between. Germline V gene sequence: CDR1 LGHNA, CDR2 YNFKEQ. This chain's CDR3 is CASSQPLITDSGYTF. DNA for the CDR3: TGTGCCAGCAGCCAACCCCTTATTACGGACTCTGGCTACACCTTC.

As DNA, the CDR3 is TGTGCCAGCAGCGTAGGGGGGACAGAAGAGACCCAGTACTTC. Its translation: CASSVGGTEETQYF. The chain recombines TRBV9 with TRBJ2-5; 7 bases align to TRBD1. The CDR3 totals 14 residues. Germline CDR1 reads SGDLS; CDR2 reads YYNGEE. J lost 3 bases, V lost 0 bases, and 2 bases had no gene match.

Concerning this clone: This likely comes from a read error, as the CDR3 has no conserved phenylalanine or tryptophan at its end. No DNA is shown, since the ends of the CDR3 on it are uncertain; the CDR3 is the one TCRdb lists. J is TRBJ1-2 and V is TRBV30. Germline values: CDR1 GTSNPN, CDR2 SVGIG (reference sequence). The CDR3 length equals 12 residues, ends included. The CDR3 spells CAWSVNAYRTFS.

V is TRBV11-2 and J is TRBJ2-3; no clear D gene. There are 14 residues in the CDR3. Deletions cut 2 bases from V and 6 bases from J, with 12 bases between. Germline V gives CDR1 SGHAT, CDR2 FQNNGV. CDR3 amino acids: CASSLLSARDTQYF. The CDR3 bases are TGTGCCAGCAGCTTATTATCGGCGCGGGATACGCAGTATTTT.

J is TRBJ1-1 and V is TRBV11-3, with a tentative D call TRBD1 (6 bases). The CDR3 is made up of 18 amino acids. CDR1 and CDR2 from the germline V gene are SGHNT and YENEEA. V shed 0 bases and J shed 0 bases, with 17 bases lying between them. In DNA form, the CDR3 reads TGTGCCAGCAGCTTAGAAGGTGCCTGGGGGGACATGAACACTGAAGCTTTCTTT. This sequence encodes CASSLEGAWGDMNTEAFF.

The J gene is TRBJ2-1, the V gene TRBV30, with 12 positions matching TRBD2. This CDR3 contains 14 residues. V was clipped by 4 bases and J by 14 bases; unmatched bases: 12. CDR1 and CDR2 from the germline V gene are GTSNPN and SVGIG (reference sequence). CDR3 in DNA: TGTGCCTGGATTTCGCGGCTAGCGGGAGGGCGTGAGTTCTTC. It codes for CAWISRLAGGREFF.

This clone was counted between two and nine times. This chain connects TRBV28 to TRBJ2-7, with 9 bases fitting TRBD1. The CDR3 runs to 17 residues. CDR1 and CDR2 from the germline V gene are MDHEN and SYDVKM. The ends lost 6 bases at V and 7 bases at J; junction bases unmatched: 19. The CDR3 loop is CASRHRGLYLGRREQYF. Here the CDR3 DNA reads TGTGCCAGCAGGCACAGGGGGCTTTATTTGGGGCGGAGGGAGCAGTACTTC.

The chain joins TRBV5-4 to TRBJ1-1; D not resolved. This CDR3 spans 11 amino acids. V was pared by 4 bases and J by 6 bases, with 7 bases between. The germline CDR1 and CDR2 sequences are SGHNT and YYREEE (reference sequence). The CDR3 nucleotides are TGTGCCAGCAGCCGCAAGTCTGAAGCTTTCTTT. Residues: CASSRKSEAFF.

The CDR3 DNA sequence: TGCGCCAGCAGCCACAGAGGACTAGCGGGATTCAATGAGCAGTTCTTC. Its protein is CASSHRGLAGFNEQFF. This chain uses TRBV4-3 with TRBJ2-1; TRBD2 aligns across 12 bases. J gave up 6 bases and V 3 bases, and 6 bases lay outside the gene matches. The length of the CDR3 is 16 residues. Germline V gives CDR1 LGHNA, CDR2 YSLEER.